This TCR beta chain is drawn from a study of radiotherapy plus CTLA-4 blockade in lung cancer. Study as a whole: Objective responses were observed in more than 15% of patients, and disease control was achieved by 31%. Findings and limits, study-wide: An expansion of tumor-derived TCR clones occurred in blood after radiotherapy plus ipilimumab. Early blood T cell clone changes and increased post-radiation serum interferon-beta were reportedly the strongest response predictors.

V gave up 4 bases and J gave up 3 bases; unmatched junction bases: 9. CDR1 is SGHRS, CDR2 YFSETQ, per germline. This CDR3 contains 16 residues. Method: immunoSEQ multiplex PCR; TCRdb's copy keeps in-frame clones and lacks some. The data hold 40,000 or so clones, with around 85% observed a single time. With regard to this clone: Antigen specificity is unknown.

The sample consisted of peripheral blood, taken from a patient treated with radiotherapy plus ipilimumab. The chain has TRBV5-1 and TRBJ2-2, with 7 positions matching TRBD1. The clonotype originates from a human donor with non-small cell lung cancer whose response to radiotherapy plus ipilimumab could not be evaluated. This chain's CDR3 is CASSGFRDSYTGELFF. CDR3 bases: TGCGCCAGCAGCGGTTTCCGGGACAGCTACACCGGGGAGCTGTTTTTT.